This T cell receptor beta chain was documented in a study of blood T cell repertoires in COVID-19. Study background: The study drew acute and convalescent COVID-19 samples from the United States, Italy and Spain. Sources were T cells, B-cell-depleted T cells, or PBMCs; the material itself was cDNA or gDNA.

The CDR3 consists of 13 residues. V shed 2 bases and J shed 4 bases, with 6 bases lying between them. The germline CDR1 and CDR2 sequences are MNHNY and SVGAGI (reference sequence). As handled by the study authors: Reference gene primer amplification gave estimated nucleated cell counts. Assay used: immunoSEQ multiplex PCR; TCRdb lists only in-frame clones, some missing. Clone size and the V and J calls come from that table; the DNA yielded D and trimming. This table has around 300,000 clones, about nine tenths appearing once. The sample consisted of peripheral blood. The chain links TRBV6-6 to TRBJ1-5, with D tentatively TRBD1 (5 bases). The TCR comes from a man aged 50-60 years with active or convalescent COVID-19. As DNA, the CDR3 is TGTGCCAGCAGTTACCAGGGAAATCAGCCCCAGCATTTT. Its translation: CASSYQGNQPQHF.